These T cell receptor beta chains were read from a single sample in a study of shared clonotypes between healthy human individuals. The protocol was immunoSEQ multiplex PCR, while the TCRdb copy is restricted to in-frame clones and leaves out a portion. The sample has roughly 500,000 clones, 70% to 80% seen once. Sample: PBMCs. These receptors were collected from a woman in her thirties or forties in good health. Some clones in this sample may be carry-over from other donors' samples. Both conserved end residues are part of each CDR3. The D gene is left open where the match is weak. Size is stated for part of the rows, as once, few or many counts, or as a class when the clone is expanded.

v_gene: TRBV7-3; abundance: NA; d_gene: NA; j_gene: TRBJ1-3; CDR3nt: TGTGCCAGCAGTTCAGGGGCTGGAAACACCATATATTTT; CDR3aa: CASSSGAGNTIYF
v_gene: TRBV5-1; abundance: NA; d_gene: NA; j_gene: TRBJ2-5; CDR3nt: TGCGCCAGCAGCTTGGTTCCAGGGGGGTCGGGGGAGACCCAGTACTTC; CDR3aa: CASSLVPGGSGETQYF
v_gene: TRBV30; abundance: NA; d_gene: NA; j_gene: TRBJ2-1; CDR3nt: TGTGCCTGGAGCCGGGGGAGCTCCTACAATGAGCAGTTCTTC; CDR3aa: CAWSRGSSYNEQFF
v_gene: TRBV5-1; abundance: NA; d_gene: TRBD2; j_gene: TRBJ2-1; CDR3nt: TGCGCCAGCAGCTTGGTTAGCGGGTCTTACAATGAGCAGTTCTTC; CDR3aa: CASSLVSGSYNEQFF
v_gene: TRBV7-2; abundance: once; d_gene: NA; j_gene: TRBJ2-3; CDR3nt: TGTGCCAGCAGCCCCCCACTCGGGCTCGGCACAGATACGCAGTATTTT; CDR3aa: CASSPPLGLGTDTQYF
v_gene: TRBV11-3; abundance: NA; d_gene: NA; j_gene: TRBJ2-1; CDR3nt: TGTGCCAGCAGCTCCAGGGAAGGGCAATACAATGAGCAGTTCTTC; CDR3aa: CASSSREGQYNEQFF
v_gene: TRBV28; abundance: NA; d_gene: TRBD2; j_gene: TRBJ2-3; CDR3nt: TGTGCCAGCAGCCGCATGGGACTAGCGGGAGTTGCAGATACGCAGTATTTT; CDR3aa: CASSRMGLAGVADTQYF
v_gene: TRBV18; abundance: NA; d_gene: NA; j_gene: TRBJ2-1; CDR3nt: TGTGCCAGCTCACCACCTACTAGCAGGAATGAGCAGTTCTTC; CDR3aa: CASSPPTSRNEQFF
v_gene: TRBV19; abundance: NA; d_gene: NA; j_gene: TRBJ2-1; CDR3nt: TGTGCCAGTAGTATAAAAGGGGGCAATGAGCAGTTCTTC; CDR3aa: CASSIKGGNEQFF
v_gene: TRBV9; abundance: NA; d_gene: TRBD2; j_gene: TRBJ2-1; CDR3nt: TGTGCCAGCAGCGTAGACGAGCGGGGGTACAATGAGCAGTTCTTC; CDR3aa: CASSVDERGYNEQFF
v_gene: TRBV4-3; abundance: many; d_gene: NA; j_gene: TRBJ1-4; CDR3nt: TGCGCCAGCAGCCACGACAGTTCTAATGAAAAACTGTTTTTT; CDR3aa: CASSHDSSNEKLFF
v_gene: TRBV18; abundance: NA; d_gene: TRBD2; j_gene: TRBJ2-1; CDR3nt: TGTGCCAGCTCACCACCAAGCGGGAGGAAGGATGAGCAGTTCTTC; CDR3aa: CASSPPSGRKDEQFF
v_gene: TRBV7-2; abundance: NA; d_gene: TRBD2; j_gene: TRBJ2-7; CDR3nt: TGTGCCAGCAGTTTAGCGGGAGGGAGGTACGAGCAGTACTTC; CDR3aa: CASSLAGGRYEQYF
v_gene: TRBV18; abundance: once; d_gene: NA; j_gene: TRBJ1-2; CDR3nt: TGTGCCAGCTCACCACCAACAGATGCTAACTATGGCTACACCTTC; CDR3aa: CASSPPTDANYGYTF
v_gene: TRBV7-8; abundance: NA; d_gene: TRBD2; j_gene: TRBJ2-3; CDR3nt: TGTGCCAGCAGCTCCAGGGCAGCGGGAGGCGGCACAGATACGCAGTATTTT; CDR3aa: CASSSRAAGGGTDTQYF
v_gene: TRBV28; abundance: few; d_gene: TRBD1; j_gene: TRBJ1-5; CDR3nt: TGTGCCAGCATCCGGGACAGGGATCAGCCCCAGCATTTT; CDR3aa: CASIRDRDQPQHF
v_gene: TRBV5-1; abundance: once; d_gene: NA; j_gene: TRBJ1-5; CDR3nt: TGCGCCAGCAGCTTGGGGGATAATAGCAATCAGCCCCAGCATTTT; CDR3aa: CASSLGDNSNQPQHF
v_gene: TRBV6-6; abundance: NA; d_gene: NA; j_gene: TRBJ1-5; CDR3nt: TGTGCCAGCAGTAAACAGGGTTATAGCAATCAGCCCCAGCATTTT; CDR3aa: CASSKQGYSNQPQHF
v_gene: TRBV5-1; abundance: NA; d_gene: TRBD2; j_gene: TRBJ2-3; CDR3nt: TGCGCCAGCAGCTTGGGATTAGCGGGAGCCCGGGGAGATACGCAGTATTTT; CDR3aa: CASSLGLAGARGDTQYF
v_gene: TRBV9; abundance: NA; d_gene: TRBD1; j_gene: TRBJ2-2; CDR3nt: TGTGCCAGCAGCCTTCCTGGGGACAGGGGCACCGGGGAGCTGTTTTTT; CDR3aa: CASSLPGDRGTGELFF
v_gene: TRBV30; abundance: NA; d_gene: NA; j_gene: TRBJ2-1; CDR3nt: TGTGCCTGGAGTGCCGCCTACAATGAGCAGTTCTTC; CDR3aa: CAWSAAYNEQFF
v_gene: TRBV11-2; abundance: NA; d_gene: NA; j_gene: TRBJ1-2; CDR3nt: TGTGCCAGCAGCCCCAGTCGAAACTATGGCTACACCTTC; CDR3aa: CASSPSRNYGYTF
v_gene: TRBV6-5; abundance: few; d_gene: TRBD1; j_gene: TRBJ2-5; CDR3nt: TGTGCCATCCGACCGGGACAGCCCAGCCAGACCCAGTACTTC; CDR3aa: CAIRPGQPSQTQYF
v_gene: TRBV5-1; abundance: NA; d_gene: NA; j_gene: TRBJ2-3; CDR3nt: TGCGCCAGCAGCCCGGGGGACACTCATAGCACAGATACGCAGTATTTT; CDR3aa: CASSPGDTHSTDTQYF
v_gene: TRBV9; abundance: NA; d_gene: NA; j_gene: TRBJ2-1; CDR3nt: TGTGCCAGCAGCGTAGCAACTAGCATCTACAATGAGCAGTTCTTC; CDR3aa: CASSVATSIYNEQFF
v_gene: TRBV19; abundance: once; d_gene: NA; j_gene: TRBJ2-6; CDR3nt: TGTGCCAGTAGTGACGAGACAGGTTCGAGCTCTGGGGCCAACGTCCTGACTTTC; CDR3aa: CASSDETGSSSGANVLTF
v_gene: TRBV11-2; abundance: NA; d_gene: TRBD2; j_gene: TRBJ2-1; CDR3nt: TGTGCCAGCAGCTGGACTAGCGGGACCAATGAGCAGTTCTTC; CDR3aa: CASSWTSGTNEQFF
v_gene: TRBV19; abundance: NA; d_gene: NA; j_gene: TRBJ2-1; CDR3nt: TGTGCCAGTAGTCCTAGAAGCGGGCCTTTTTCCTACAATGAGCAGTTCTTC; CDR3aa: CASSPRSGPFSYNEQFF
v_gene: TRBV28; abundance: NA; d_gene: TRBD1; j_gene: TRBJ2-2; CDR3nt: TGTGCCAGCGCCCAGCCCGGGACAGATTACACCGGGGAGCTGTTTTTT; CDR3aa: CASAQPGTDYTGELFF
v_gene: TRBV28; abundance: once; d_gene: TRBD1; j_gene: TRBJ1-1; CDR3nt: TGTGCCAGCAGACGCGAGAAACAGGGGAGGTACACTGAAGCTTTCTTT; CDR3aa: CASRREKQGRYTEAFF
v_gene: TRBV29-1; abundance: NA; d_gene: NA; j_gene: TRBJ1-2; CDR3nt: TGCAGCGTGCCAAGAGGGGAATCTAACTATGGCTACACCTTC; CDR3aa: CSVPRGESNYGYTF
v_gene: TRBV12-2; abundance: NA; d_gene: NA; j_gene: TRBJ2-7; CDR3nt: TGTGCAAGTCGCTTAGCGCAAGGGGACAGTACCTACGAGCAGTACTTC; CDR3aa: CASRLAQGDSTYEQYF
v_gene: TRBV18; abundance: NA; d_gene: NA; j_gene: TRBJ2-7; CDR3nt: TGTGCCAGCTCACCCACAATTGGCGAGCAGTACTTC; CDR3aa: CASSPTIGEQYF
v_gene: TRBV30; abundance: few; d_gene: TRBD1; j_gene: TRBJ1-5; CDR3nt: TGTGCCTGGAGCCGGACAGGGGGCGCGGGTCAGCCCCAGCATTTT; CDR3aa: CAWSRTGGAGQPQHF
v_gene: TRBV4-1; abundance: NA; d_gene: NA; j_gene: TRBJ2-6; CDR3nt: TGCGCCAGCAGCCGTACTGAGCACTCTGGGGCCAACGTCCTGACTTTC; CDR3aa: CASSRTEHSGANVLTF
v_gene: TRBV7-2; abundance: once; d_gene: NA; j_gene: TRBJ2-3; CDR3nt: TGTGCCAGCAGCTTACTCGGGCCAGATACGCAGTATTTT; CDR3aa: CASSLLGPDTQYF
v_gene: TRBV19; abundance: NA; d_gene: NA; j_gene: TRBJ2-1; CDR3nt: TGTGCCAGTAGTATCCCGGGGAATGAGCAGTTCTTC; CDR3aa: CASSIPGNEQFF
v_gene: TRBV28; abundance: NA; d_gene: TRBD2; j_gene: TRBJ2-1; CDR3nt: TGTGCCAGCAGTCCTCGGACTAGCGTCAATGAGCAGTTCTTC; CDR3aa: CASSPRTSVNEQFF
v_gene: TRBV7-2; abundance: NA; d_gene: NA; j_gene: TRBJ2-3; CDR3nt: TGTGCCAGCAGCTTAGAGGGGACAGATACGCAGTATTTT; CDR3aa: CASSLEGTDTQYF
v_gene: TRBV10-3; abundance: once; d_gene: NA; j_gene: TRBJ2-1; CDR3nt: TGTGCCATCAGTCGAGGGAGCGACTCCTACAATGAGCAGTTCTTC; CDR3aa: CAISRGSDSYNEQFF
v_gene: TRBV19; abundance: NA; d_gene: NA; j_gene: TRBJ2-2; CDR3nt: TGTGCCAGCAGTCCGGGACTCTACACCGGGGAGCTGTTTTTT; CDR3aa: CASSPGLYTGELFF
v_gene: TRBV7-3; abundance: NA; d_gene: NA; j_gene: TRBJ2-2; CDR3nt: TGTGCCAGCAGCTTAGCAGGGTCCGCCGGGGAGCTGTTTTTT; CDR3aa: CASSLAGSAGELFF
v_gene: TRBV5-1; abundance: NA; d_gene: TRBD2; j_gene: TRBJ2-7; CDR3nt: TGCGCCAGCAGCAATGGACTAGTAGGGCAGTACTTC; CDR3aa: CASSNGLVGQYF
v_gene: TRBV29-1; abundance: NA; d_gene: NA; j_gene: TRBJ2-5; CDR3nt: TGCAGCGTTGTTCGGGGGAACCAAGAGACCCAGTACTTC; CDR3aa: CSVVRGNQETQYF
v_gene: TRBV5-1; abundance: NA; d_gene: TRBD1; j_gene: TRBJ2-7; CDR3nt: TGCGCCAGCAGCCGGGACAGTCAAGTTCCCTACGAGCAGTACTTC; CDR3aa: CASSRDSQVPYEQYF
v_gene: TRBV13; abundance: NA; d_gene: NA; j_gene: TRBJ2-1; CDR3nt: TGTGCCAGCACCTCCTCGAAGGGGGAGCAGTTCTTC; CDR3aa: CASTSSKGEQFF
v_gene: TRBV29-1; abundance: NA; d_gene: TRBD1; j_gene: TRBJ2-3; CDR3nt: TGCAGCGTTGGGGGCGGGACAGGGAGAACAGATACGCAGTATTTT; CDR3aa: CSVGGGTGRTDTQYF
v_gene: TRBV28; abundance: NA; d_gene: NA; j_gene: TRBJ2-7; CDR3nt: TGTGCCAGCAGTTTGTCTCAGACCTACGAGCAGTACTTC; CDR3aa: CASSLSQTYEQYF
v_gene: TRBV30; abundance: NA; d_gene: NA; j_gene: TRBJ1-1; CDR3nt: TGTGCCTGGAGGGGGACTGAAGCTTTCTTT; CDR3aa: CAWRGTEAFF
v_gene: TRBV18; abundance: NA; d_gene: TRBD1; j_gene: TRBJ1-2; CDR3nt: TGTGCCAGCTCGGCTAACAGGGGCGGCGAAAACTATGGCTACACCTTC; CDR3aa: CASSANRGGENYGYTF
v_gene: TRBV29-1; abundance: NA; d_gene: NA; j_gene: TRBJ2-7; CDR3nt: TGCAGCGTTTATCGGGGCAGGTACGACGAGCAGTACTTC; CDR3aa: CSVYRGRYDEQYF
v_gene: TRBV28; abundance: NA; d_gene: TRBD1; j_gene: TRBJ1-2; CDR3nt: TGTGCCAGCAGTTTGGGGACAGGGGTTGGCTACACCTTC; CDR3aa: CASSLGTGVGYTF
v_gene: TRBV7-2; abundance: NA; d_gene: TRBD2; j_gene: TRBJ2-7; CDR3nt: TGTGCCAGCAGCGTCGCTAGCGGGGCCGCCTACGAGCAGTACTTC; CDR3aa: CASSVASGAAYEQYF
v_gene: TRBV19; abundance: NA; d_gene: TRBD2; j_gene: TRBJ2-5; CDR3nt: TGTGCCAGTAGCCTCGGACTAGCGGGAGGGGAGACCCAGTACTTC; CDR3aa: CASSLGLAGGETQYF
v_gene: TRBV4-3; abundance: NA; d_gene: TRBD2; j_gene: TRBJ2-1; CDR3nt: TGCGCCAGCAGCCAAGATAGCGGGAACGGGAATGAGCAGTTCTTC; CDR3aa: CASSQDSGNGNEQFF
v_gene: TRBV5-1; abundance: many; d_gene: TRBD1; j_gene: TRBJ2-2; CDR3nt: TGCGCCAGCAGCTTGGGTCACACAGGGGTTCGGACCGGGGAGCTGTTTTTT; CDR3aa: CASSLGHTGVRTGELFF
v_gene: TRBV7-3; abundance: NA; d_gene: NA; j_gene: TRBJ1-4; CDR3nt: TGTGCCAGCAGCCTCCCGGCAGGGGACCTGAGGGCTAATGAAAAACTGTTTTTT; CDR3aa: CASSLPAGDLRANEKLFF
v_gene: TRBV6-4; abundance: NA; d_gene: TRBD2; j_gene: TRBJ2-1; CDR3nt: TGTGCCAGCAGTGACGTGGGACTAGCGGGTCGTCCTGGCAATGAGCAGTTCTTC; CDR3aa: CASSDVGLAGRPGNEQFF